This TCR beta chain was documented in a study of graft-versus-host responses after intestinal transplantation listed by TCRdb under 2021. Looking at the study overall: Multivisceral, liver-intestinal, or isolated intestinal transplants were received by the recipients. Instead of going to the commercial service, samples from a few later patients were sequenced in-house on an Illumina MiSeq and processed with MiXCR. Alloreactive clones were identified by sequencing pre-transplant mixed lymphocyte reaction products and comparing these products with unstimulated pre-transplant donor and recipient T cells. Of the 20 to 30 intestinal transplant recipients enrolled in the cohort, one of whom was a retransplant, a few patients without pretransplant specimens were excluded. A peak of at least 4% donor T cells among recipient peripheral blood mononuclear cells was the definition used for donor T cell macrochimerism. All recipients received anti-thymocyte globulin induction followed by maintenance tacrolimus and steroids for roughly three years. After intestinal transplantation, graft-versus-host and host-versus-graft alloreactive T cell clones were followed in the graft, circulation and bone marrow using bulk TCR-beta CDR3 sequencing. General conclusions and limits of the study: Early after transplant, peak levels of circulating GvH clones were associated with declines in HvG clones. Patients with donor T cell macrochimerism had high GvH to HvG T cell clonal ratios in their allografts. Conclusions were limited by the relatively low number and heterogeneity of intestinal transplant patients. GvH clones turned up in recipient bone marrow, with some appearing earlier in ileal mucosa or blood, a pattern consistent with an intestinal mucosal origin.

Concerning this clone: It lacks a known antigen. Base qualities are not recorded, but no much larger clone differs from it by a single base.

In the first month after transplant, blood samples were collected up to 4 times, and after that at least monthly when available. The method was the immunoSEQ multiplex PCR assay. Adaptive Biotechnologies carried out high-throughput TCR-beta CDR3 sequencing of genomic DNA for most patients. The published analysis was carried out like this. Adaptive's ImmunoSEQ software supplied the TCR sequencing data for 15 to 20 patients, while MiXCR and VDJtools were used to process a few other patients. CDR3 nucleotide sequences shared by donor and recipient were removed because the origin of these sequences could not be assigned. Alloreactive clones required at least 2-fold expansion over unstimulated cells and minimum CFSE-low frequency of 0.002% (template counts) or 0.001% (read counts). Clones were considered mappable if detected in sequenced pre-transplant spleen, lymph node, or MLR CFSE-low populations of the donor or recipient. The cumulative frequency of alloreactive clones was calculated as a percentage of all sequences, weighted by copy number. What TCRdb holds here is the immuneACCESS table cut down to in-frame rearrangements. Part of the clones is not present; checked against another copy, under half of the missing clones reflect an unresolved V gene, and the others are unexplained. Clonal size and the V and J genes are those of that table, whereas D and trimming came from the DNA. A total of about 57,000 clones appear in this sample, about 90% of them only once. Jointly, the top ten make up 1.5% to 2% of the sample.

The germline ends are 23 bases apart after V is trimmed by 0 bases and J by 7 bases. CDR1 and CDR2 are drawn from the germline V gene: SGHRS, YFSETQ. CDR3 length: 18 amino acids, cysteine to phenylalanine. The entry retains the CDR3 DNA only, 54 bases that are in frame from base 1. The chain links TRBV5-1 with TRBJ2-1; a tentative D match to TRBD2 spans 6 bases. Sequencing used PBMCs, obtained 26 days after transplant. The TCR comes from a human patient who received an intestinal transplant, so some T cells may come from the graft donor. The sequenced DNA: TGCGCCAGCAGCTTGGGTCCAGCGGGCTCCCAAAGTGGGAATGAGCAGTTCTTC. The encoded protein is CASSLGPAGSQSGNEQFF.